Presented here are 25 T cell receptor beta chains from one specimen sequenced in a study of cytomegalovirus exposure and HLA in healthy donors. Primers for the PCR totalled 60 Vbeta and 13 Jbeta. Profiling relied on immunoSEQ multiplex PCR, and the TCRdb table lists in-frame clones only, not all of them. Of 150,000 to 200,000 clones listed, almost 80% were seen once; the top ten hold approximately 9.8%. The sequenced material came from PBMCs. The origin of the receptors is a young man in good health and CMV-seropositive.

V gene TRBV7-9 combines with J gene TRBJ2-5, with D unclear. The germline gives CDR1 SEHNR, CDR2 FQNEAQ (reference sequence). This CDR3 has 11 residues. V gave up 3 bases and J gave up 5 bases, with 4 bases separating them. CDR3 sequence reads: CASSFSETQYF. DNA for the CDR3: TGTGCCAGCAGCTTTAGTGAGACCCAGTACTTC.

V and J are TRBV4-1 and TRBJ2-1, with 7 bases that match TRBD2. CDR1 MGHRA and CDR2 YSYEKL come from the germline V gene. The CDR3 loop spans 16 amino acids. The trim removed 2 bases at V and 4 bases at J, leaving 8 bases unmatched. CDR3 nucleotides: TGCGCCAGCAGCCAATTAGGACTAGTGGGATACAATGAGCAGTTCTTC. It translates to CASSQLGLVGYNEQFF.

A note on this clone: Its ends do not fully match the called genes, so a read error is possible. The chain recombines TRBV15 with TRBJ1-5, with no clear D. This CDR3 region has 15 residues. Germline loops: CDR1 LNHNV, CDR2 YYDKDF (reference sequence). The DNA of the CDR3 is TGTGCCGCCAGCAGAGATACGGAGGGAGGGCAGCCCCAGCATTTT. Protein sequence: CAASRDTEGGQPQHF.

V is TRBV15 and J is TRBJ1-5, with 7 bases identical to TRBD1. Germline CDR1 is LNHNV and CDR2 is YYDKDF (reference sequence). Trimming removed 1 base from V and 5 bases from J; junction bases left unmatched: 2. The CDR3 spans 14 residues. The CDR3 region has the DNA TGTGCCACCAGCAGAGGCCAGGGGGATCAGCCCCAGCATTTT. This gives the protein CATSRGQGDQPQHF.

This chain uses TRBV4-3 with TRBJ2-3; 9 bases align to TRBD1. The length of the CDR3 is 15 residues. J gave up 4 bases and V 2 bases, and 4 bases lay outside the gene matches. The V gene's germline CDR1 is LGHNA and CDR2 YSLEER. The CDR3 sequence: CASSQRDRVADTQYF. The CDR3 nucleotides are TGCGCCAGCAGCCAAAGGGACAGGGTGGCAGATACGCAGTATTTT.

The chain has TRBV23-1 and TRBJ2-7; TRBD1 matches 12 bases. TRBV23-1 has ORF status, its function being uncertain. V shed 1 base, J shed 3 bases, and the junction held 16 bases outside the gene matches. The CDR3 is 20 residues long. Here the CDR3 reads CASSQLPCVWGQGAFYEQYF. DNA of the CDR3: TGCGCCAGCAGTCAATTGCCCTGCGTCTGGGGACAGGGGGCTTTCTACGAGCAGTACTTC.

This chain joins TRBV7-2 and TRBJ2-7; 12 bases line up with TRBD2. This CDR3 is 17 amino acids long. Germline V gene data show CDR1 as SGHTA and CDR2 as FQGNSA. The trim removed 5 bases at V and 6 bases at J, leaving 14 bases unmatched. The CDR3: CASSSIDGLAGFREQYF. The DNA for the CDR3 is TGTGCCAGCAGCAGCATAGACGGACTAGCGGGATTTCGCGAGCAGTACTTC.

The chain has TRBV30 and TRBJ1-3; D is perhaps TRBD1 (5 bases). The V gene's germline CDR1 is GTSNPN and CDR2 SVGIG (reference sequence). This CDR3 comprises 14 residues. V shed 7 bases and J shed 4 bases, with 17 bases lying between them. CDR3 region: CASTGGGWGNTIYF. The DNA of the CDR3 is TGTGCCTCGACCGGCGGGGGGTGGGGAAACACCATATATTTT. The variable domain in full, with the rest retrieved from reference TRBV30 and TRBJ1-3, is SQTIHQWPATLVQPVGSPLSLECTVEGTSNPNLYWYRQAAGRGLQLLFYSVGIGQISSEVPQNLSASRPQDRQFILSSKKLLLSDSGFYLCASTGGGWGNTIYFGEGSWLTVV.

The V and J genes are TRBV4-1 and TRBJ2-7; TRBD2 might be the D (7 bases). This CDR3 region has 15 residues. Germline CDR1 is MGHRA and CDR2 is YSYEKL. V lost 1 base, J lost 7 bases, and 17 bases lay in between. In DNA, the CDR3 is TGCGCCAGCAGCCAAGCCGCGTGGGGGGGCAGGGAGCAGTACTTC. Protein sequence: CASSQAAWGGREQYF.

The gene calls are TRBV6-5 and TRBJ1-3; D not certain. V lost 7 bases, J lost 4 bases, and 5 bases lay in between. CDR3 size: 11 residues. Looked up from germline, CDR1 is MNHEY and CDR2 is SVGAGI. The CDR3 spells CASTRGNTIYF. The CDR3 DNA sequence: TGTGCCAGCACTAGGGGAAACACCATATATTTT.

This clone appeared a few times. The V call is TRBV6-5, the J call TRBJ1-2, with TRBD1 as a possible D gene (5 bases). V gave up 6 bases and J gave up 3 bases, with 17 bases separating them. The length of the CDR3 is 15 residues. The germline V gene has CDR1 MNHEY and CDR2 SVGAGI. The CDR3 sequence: CASRQDLSSYYGYTF. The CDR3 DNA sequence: TGTGCCAGCAGACAGGATCTTTCCTCATACTATGGCTACACCTTC.

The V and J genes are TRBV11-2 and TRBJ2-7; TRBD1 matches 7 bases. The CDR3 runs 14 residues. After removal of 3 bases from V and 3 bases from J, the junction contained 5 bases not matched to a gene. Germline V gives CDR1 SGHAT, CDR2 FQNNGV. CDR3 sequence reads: CASSFGTDHYEQYF. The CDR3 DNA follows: TGTGCCAGCAGCTTCGGGACAGATCACTACGAGCAGTACTTC.

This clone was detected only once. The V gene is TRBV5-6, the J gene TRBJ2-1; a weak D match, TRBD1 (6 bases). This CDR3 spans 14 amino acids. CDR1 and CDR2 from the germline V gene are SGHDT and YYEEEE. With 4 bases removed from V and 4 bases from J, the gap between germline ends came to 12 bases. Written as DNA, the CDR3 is TGTGCCAGCAGCAAAGGACAGCCGTACAATGAGCAGTTCTTC. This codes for CASSKGQPYNEQFF.

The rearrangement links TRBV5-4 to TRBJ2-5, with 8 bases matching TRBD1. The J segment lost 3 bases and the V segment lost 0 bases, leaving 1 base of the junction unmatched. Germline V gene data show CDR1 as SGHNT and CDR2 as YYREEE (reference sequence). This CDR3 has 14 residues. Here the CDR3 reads CASSLADREETQYF. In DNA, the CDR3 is TGTGCCAGCAGCTTGGCGGACAGGGAAGAGACCCAGTACTTC.

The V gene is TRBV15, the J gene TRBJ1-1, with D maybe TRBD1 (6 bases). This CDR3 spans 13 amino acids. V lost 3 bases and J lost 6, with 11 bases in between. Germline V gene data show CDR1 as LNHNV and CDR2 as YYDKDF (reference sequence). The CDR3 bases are TGTGCCACCAGCAGTGGGGGCGCCGCTGAAGCTTTCTTT. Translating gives CATSSGGAAEAFF.

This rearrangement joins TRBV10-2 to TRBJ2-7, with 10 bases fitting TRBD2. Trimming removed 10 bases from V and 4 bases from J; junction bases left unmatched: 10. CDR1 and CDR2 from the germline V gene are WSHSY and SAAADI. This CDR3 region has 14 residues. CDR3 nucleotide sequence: TGCGCCATCCTTAGGACTAGCGGAAAGTACGAGCAGTACTTC. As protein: CAILRTSGKYEQYF.

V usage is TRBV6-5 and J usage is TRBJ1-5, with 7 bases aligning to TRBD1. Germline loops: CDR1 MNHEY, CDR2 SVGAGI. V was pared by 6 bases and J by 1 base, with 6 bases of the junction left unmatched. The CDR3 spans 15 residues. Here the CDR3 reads CASRLTDRSNQPQHF. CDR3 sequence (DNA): TGTGCCAGCAGGCTGACGGACAGGAGCAATCAGCCCCAGCATTTT.

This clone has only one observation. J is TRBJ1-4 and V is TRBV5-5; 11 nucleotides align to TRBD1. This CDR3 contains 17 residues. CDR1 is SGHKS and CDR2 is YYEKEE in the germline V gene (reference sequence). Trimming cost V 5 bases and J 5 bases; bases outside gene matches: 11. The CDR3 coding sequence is TGTGCCAGCAGACCGGGACAGGGGGTAGCGGGAAATGAAAAACTGTTTTTT. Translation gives CASRPGQGVAGNEKLFF.

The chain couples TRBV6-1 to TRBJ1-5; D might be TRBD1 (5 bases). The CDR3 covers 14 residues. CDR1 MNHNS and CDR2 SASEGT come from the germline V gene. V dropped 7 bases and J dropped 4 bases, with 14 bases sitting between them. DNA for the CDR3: TGTGCCAGCACTCCGACAGTGGGGAATCAGCCCCAGCATTTT. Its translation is CASTPTVGNQPQHF.

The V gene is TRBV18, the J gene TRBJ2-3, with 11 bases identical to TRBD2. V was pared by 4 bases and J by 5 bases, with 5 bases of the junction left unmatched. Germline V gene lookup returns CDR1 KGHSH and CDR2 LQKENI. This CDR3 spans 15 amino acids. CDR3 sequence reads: CASSQLAGDIDTQYF. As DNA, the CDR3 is TGTGCCAGCTCACAACTAGCGGGAGACATAGATACGCAGTATTTT.

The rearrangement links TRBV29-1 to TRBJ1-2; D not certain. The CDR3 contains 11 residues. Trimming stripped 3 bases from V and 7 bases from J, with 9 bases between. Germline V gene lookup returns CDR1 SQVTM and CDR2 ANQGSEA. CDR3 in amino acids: CSVDSAGGYTF. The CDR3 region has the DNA TGCAGCGTTGATTCCGCGGGTGGCTACACCTTC.

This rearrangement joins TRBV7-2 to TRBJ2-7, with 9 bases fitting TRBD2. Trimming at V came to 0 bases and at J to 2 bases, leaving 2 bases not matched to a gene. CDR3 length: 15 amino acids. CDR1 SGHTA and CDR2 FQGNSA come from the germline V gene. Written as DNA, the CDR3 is TGTGCCAGCAGCTTAGCGGCTAGCGGGACCTACGAGCAGTACTTC. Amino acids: CASSLAASGTYEQYF.

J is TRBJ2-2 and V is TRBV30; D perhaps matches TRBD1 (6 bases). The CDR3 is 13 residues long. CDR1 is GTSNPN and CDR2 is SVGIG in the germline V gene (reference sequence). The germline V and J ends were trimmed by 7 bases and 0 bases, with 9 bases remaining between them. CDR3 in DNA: TGTGCCTTACAGGGTTCGAACACCGGGGAGCTGTTTTTT. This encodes CALQGSNTGELFF. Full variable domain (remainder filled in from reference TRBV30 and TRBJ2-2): SQTIHQWPATLVQPVGSPLSLECTVEGTSNPNLYWYRQAAGRGLQLLFYSVGIGQISSEVPQNLSASRPQDRQFILSSKKLLLSDSGFYLCALQGSNTGELFFGEGSRLTVL.

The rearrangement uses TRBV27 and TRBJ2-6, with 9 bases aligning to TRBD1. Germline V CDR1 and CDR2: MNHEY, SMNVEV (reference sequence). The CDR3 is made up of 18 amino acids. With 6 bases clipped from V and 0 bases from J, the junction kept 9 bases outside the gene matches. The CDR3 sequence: CASSLQTGGRSGANVLTF. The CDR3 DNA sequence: TGTGCCAGCAGCCTACAAACAGGGGGCCGCTCTGGGGCCAACGTCCTGACTTTC. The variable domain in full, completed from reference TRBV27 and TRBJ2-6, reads EAQVTQNPRYLITVTGKKLTVTCSQNMNHEYMSWYRQDPGLGLRQIYYSMNVEVTDKGDVPEGYKVSRKEKRNFPLILESPSPNQTSLYFCASSLQTGGRSGANVLTFGAGSRLTVL.

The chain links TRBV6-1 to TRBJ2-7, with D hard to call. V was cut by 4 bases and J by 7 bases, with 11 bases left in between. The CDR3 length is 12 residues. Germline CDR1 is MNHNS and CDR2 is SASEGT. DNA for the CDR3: TGTGCCAGCAGTGTAATTGGGCAGGAGCAGTACTTC. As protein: CASSVIGQEQYF.